This record looks at one TCR beta chain sequence and its context. Other DNA variants within this sample encode the same CDR3. This sample was included in a study of beta chain features in type 1 diabetes. Sequenced material consisted of expressed TCRB transcripts (all of the isolated RNA was reverse transcribed). Sequencing was performed with immunoSEQ multiplex PCR; in TCRdb, only in-frame clones are kept and a portion is missing. In the table there are 330,000 or so clones, 14% of which are singletons. Germline assignment: CDR1 SGHTA and CDR2 FQGNSA. This CDR3 is built from 12 residues. Between the trimmed V and J ends, which lost 5 bases and 4 bases, there was a span of 8 bases.

The clonotype was recovered from a man aged 25-40 years in good health. This rearrangement joins TRBV7-2 to TRBJ2-5, with D hard to call. The specimen was central memory CD4+ T cells from blood. The CDR3 spells CASSLLRETQYF. Here the CDR3 DNA reads TGTGCCAGCAGCCTCCTTCGAGAGACCCAGTACTTC.